What follows are 23 T cell receptor beta chains derived from one specimen sequenced in a study of blood T cell repertoires in COVID-19. Some clones are missing from TCRdb's copy, which holds only in-frame ones; the method was immunoSEQ multiplex PCR. The sample contains around 150,000 clones, approximately 84% of which appear only once. Sequenced sample: PBMCs or T cells enriched from blood (not recorded which). Every receptor here comes from a woman aged 50 to 60 with acute COVID-19.

This clone turned up a few times. The chain joins TRBV7-9 to TRBJ2-1; 13 bases fit TRBD2. V lost 5 bases, J lost 4 bases, and 8 bases stayed unmatched. Looked up from germline, CDR1 is SEHNR and CDR2 is FQNEAQ (reference sequence). The CDR3 sequence is 17 residues long. CDR3 DNA: TGTGCCAGCAGCACACTAGCGGGAGGGCCCAAATACAATGAGCAGTTCTTC. Amino acids: CASSTLAGGPKYNEQFF.

DNA for the CDR3: TGTGCCAGCAGCGTAGGCTCCCAGGCTCTGCTTGAAAAACTGTTTTTT. Encoded protein: CASSVGSQALLEKLFF. The chain links TRBV9 to TRBJ1-4; D is unclear. Between the trimmed V and J ends, which lost 0 bases and 7 bases, there was a span of 16 bases. Germline CDR1 is SGDLS and CDR2 is YYNGEE. The CDR3 runs 16 residues.

The chain combines TRBV5-1 with TRBJ2-5; D is possibly TRBD2 (6 bases). This CDR3 has 14 amino acids. V lost 0 bases to trimming and J lost 9 bases, with 15 bases between them. Germline V gene data show CDR1 as SGHRS and CDR2 as YFSETQ. CDR3: CASSLGTFRGSQYF. The DNA of the CDR3 is TGCGCCAGCAGCTTGGGGACCTTTCGGGGGTCCCAGTACTTC.

The genes are TRBV11-3 and TRBJ2-1; D is perhaps TRBD1 (6 bases). Germline V gene sequence: CDR1 SGHNT, CDR2 YENEEA. This CDR3 spans 14 amino acids. Between the trimmed V and J ends, which lost 5 bases and 3 bases, there was a span of 11 bases. This chain's CDR3 is CASSHPTGYNEQFF. The CDR3 DNA reads as TGTGCCAGCAGCCACCCGACAGGCTACAATGAGCAGTTCTTC.

The chain has TRBV12-5 and TRBJ2-3; a possible D gene is TRBD2 (5 bases). The CDR3 is 17 residues long. Deletions cut 4 bases from V and 4 bases from J, with 21 bases between. CDR1 is LGHNT and CDR2 is FRNRAP in the germline V gene. The CDR3 sequence: CASGSDTQPGSPDTQYF. In DNA form, the CDR3 reads TGTGCTAGTGGTTCCGACACACAGCCGGGGAGTCCAGATACGCAGTATTTT.

This chain connects TRBV28 to TRBJ2-2; D not certain. The CDR3 totals 12 residues. Trimming removed 5 bases at V and 4 bases at J, with 5 bases between. Germline V gene data show CDR1 as MDHEN and CDR2 as SYDVKM. This CDR3 reads CASSPFTGELFF. CDR3 nucleotides: TGTGCCAGCAGTCCCTTCACCGGGGAGCTGTTTTTT.

This chain joins TRBV4-1 and TRBJ1-2; D not certain. Trimming pared 0 bases from V and 8 bases from J, leaving 13 bases between. The CDR3 has 14 residues. Germline V CDR1 and CDR2: MGHRA, YSYEKL. The CDR3 DNA reads TGCGCCAGCAGCCAAGATCAGGTTTGGAGGGGCTACACCTTC. Translated, it gives CASSQDQVWRGYTF.

The CDR3 loop reads CASRASGVGSPLHF. CDR3 DNA: TGTGCCAGCAGGGCCTCGGGGGTGGGTTCACCCCTCCACTTT. The J gene is TRBJ1-6, the V gene TRBV7-2, with TRBD1 as a possible D gene (5 bases). This CDR3 contains 14 residues. Trimming left V 6 bases short and J 9 bases short, with 15 bases between. Germline V gene sequence: CDR1 SGHTA, CDR2 FQGNSA.

This sequence joins TRBV6-6 and TRBJ2-7; D is possibly TRBD2 (5 bases). Trimming took off 6 bases at V and 4 bases at J, with 10 bases between the two ends. The CDR3 totals 12 residues. CDR1 is MNHNY, CDR2 SVGAGI, per germline (reference sequence). The CDR3 here is CASSPSGYEQYF. The CDR3 nucleotides read TGTGCCAGCAGCCCTTCGGGGTACGAGCAGTACTTC.

The chain has TRBV19 and TRBJ2-3; 11 nucleotides line up with TRBD2. The germline V gene has CDR1 LNHDA and CDR2 SQIVND (reference sequence). J gave up 3 bases and V 6 bases, and 8 bases lay outside the gene matches. The length of the CDR3 is 16 residues. CDR3 DNA: TGTGCCAGTAGGAGACTAGCGGGAAGGGGTACAGATACGCAGTATTTT. Encoded protein: CASRRLAGRGTDTQYF.

The rearrangement links TRBV6-5 to TRBJ1-2, with a weak D call TRBD1 (5 bases). V dropped 2 bases and J dropped 6 bases, with 10 bases sitting between them. Germline CDR1 reads MNHEY; CDR2 reads SVGAGI. The CDR3 is 13 residues long. This chain's CDR3 is CASSYEGLNGYTF. The CDR3 DNA sequence: TGTGCCAGCAGTTACGAGGGACTGAATGGCTACACCTTC.

The V call is TRBV18, the J call TRBJ2-5, with 8 positions matching TRBD1. Trimming removed 4 bases from V and 1 base from J; junction bases left unmatched: 5. Per germline, CDR1 KGHSH and CDR2 LQKENI. The CDR3 has 15 residues. The CDR3 DNA follows: TGTGCCAGCTCACTTGGGACAGGCCCCCAAGAGACCCAGTACTTC. Amino acid sequence: CASSLGTGPQETQYF.

This sequence joins TRBV28 and TRBJ2-3; no clear D. The CDR3 has 13 residues. Germline CDR1 reads MDHEN; CDR2 reads SYDVKM. V was shortened by 1 base and J by 6 bases, with 8 bases between the two germline ends. CDR3 in DNA: TGTGCCAGCAGTTTATCCCGGTTGGATACGCAGTATTTT. It encodes CASSLSRLDTQYF. The variable domain in full, completed from reference TRBV28 and TRBJ2-3, reads DVKVTQSSRYLVKRTGEKVFLECVQDMDHENMFWYRQDPGLGLRLIYFSYDVKMKEKGDIPEGYSVSREKKERFSLILESASTNQTSMYLCASSLSRLDTQYFGPGTRLTVL.

The rearrangement joins TRBV6-5 to TRBJ1-5; 7 bases are a match to TRBD1. Germline CDR1 and CDR2: MNHEY and SVGAGI. Trimming cost V 8 bases and J 2 bases; bases outside gene matches: 9. The CDR3 length is 15 residues. The CDR3, as DNA: TGTGCCAGCCATAAGGACGACAGGGGCAATCAGCCCCAGCATTTT. Translated, it gives CASHKDDRGNQPQHF.

This clone was picked up one time. Written as DNA, the CDR3 is TGTGCCAGCAGTTCCGGACAGGGAAGGGATACGCAGTATTTT. This codes for CASSSGQGRDTQYF. The V and J genes are TRBV5-6 and TRBJ2-3; TRBD1 matches at 8 bases. The CDR3 spans 14 residues. V lost 5 bases and J lost 6; bases outside the gene matches: 8. The germline CDR1 and CDR2 sequences are SGHDT and YYEEEE.

J is TRBJ1-2 and V is TRBV6-5; TRBD1 matches 9 bases. The germline V gene encodes CDR1 MNHEY and CDR2 SVGAGI. J gave up 8 bases and V 7 bases, and 14 bases lay outside the gene matches. The CDR3 length is 15 residues. CDR3 bases: TGTGCCAGCAAATCTCACAGGGGGCCGTCTAACGGCTACACCTTC. Protein sequence: CASKSHRGPSNGYTF.

The chain combines TRBV24-1 with TRBJ1-5; 10 bases agree with TRBD1. V shed 8 bases, J shed 5 bases, and the junction held 8 bases outside the gene matches. The CDR3 consists of 15 residues. The germline V gene encodes CDR1 KGHDR and CDR2 SFDVKD. The CDR3 spells CATKGTGDSDQPQHF. The CDR3 bases are TGTGCCACCAAGGGGACAGGGGATTCGGATCAGCCCCAGCATTTT.

The chain has TRBV7-9 and TRBJ2-7, with TRBD1 as a possible D gene (6 bases). Per the germline V gene, CDR1 is SEHNR and CDR2 is FQNEAQ (reference sequence). This CDR3 spans 15 amino acids. V lost 1 base to trimming and J lost 1 base, with 11 bases between them. The CDR3 loop reads CASSLVAGVSYEQYF. CDR3 coding DNA: TGTGCCAGCAGCTTAGTCGCAGGGGTATCCTACGAGCAGTACTTC.

This clone appeared once. This chain uses TRBV5-1 with TRBJ2-5; 8 nucleotides line up with TRBD2. The CDR3 sequence is 14 residues long. CDR1 and CDR2 from the germline V gene are SGHRS and YFSETQ. Losses at the gene ends were 3 bases for V and 5 bases for J; bases not matched to a gene: 6. The CDR3 DNA is TGCGCCAGCAGCTCCAGCGGGAGTTATGAGACCCAGTACTTC. Its protein product is CASSSSGSYETQYF.

The chain recombines TRBV6-5 with TRBJ1-3, with D tentatively TRBD1 (5 bases). The germline V and J ends were trimmed by 6 bases and 0 bases, with 12 bases remaining between them. Per the germline V gene, CDR1 is MNHEY and CDR2 is SVGAGI. The CDR3 runs 15 residues. The CDR3 protein is CASSLQGFSGNTIYF. As DNA, the CDR3 is TGTGCCAGCAGCTTGCAGGGCTTCTCTGGAAACACCATATATTTT.

The chain has TRBV5-6 and TRBJ2-1; D gene unclear. CDR1 and CDR2 from the germline V gene are SGHDT and YYEEEE. The CDR3 sequence is 14 residues long. Between the trimmed V and J ends, which lost 4 bases and 6 bases, there was a span of 14 bases. Written as DNA, the CDR3 is TGTGCCAGCAGCCGGGTCGGCCCGGGCAATGAGCAGTTCTTC. Its translation: CASSRVGPGNEQFF.

The chain carries TRBV30 and TRBJ2-7; D gene ambiguous. The CDR3 contains 14 residues. The germline V gene has CDR1 GTSNPN and CDR2 SVGIG (reference sequence). Trimming shortened V by 3 bases and J by 2 bases, and 14 bases separated the two germline ends. CDR3 sequence: CAWSLPTGTYEQYF. CDR3 in DNA: TGTGCCTGGAGCCTACCCACGGGTACCTACGAGCAGTACTTC.

V usage is TRBV13 and J usage is TRBJ2-7; 10 bases agree with TRBD2. The CDR3 is 15 amino acids. V was clipped by 1 base and J by 4 bases; unmatched bases: 4. Looked up from germline, CDR1 is PRHDT and CDR2 is FYEKMQ (reference sequence). The CDR3 nucleotides read TGTGCCAGCAGCTTAGAGCGGGAGGGAAGATACGAGCAGTACTTC. It yields the protein CASSLEREGRYEQYF.